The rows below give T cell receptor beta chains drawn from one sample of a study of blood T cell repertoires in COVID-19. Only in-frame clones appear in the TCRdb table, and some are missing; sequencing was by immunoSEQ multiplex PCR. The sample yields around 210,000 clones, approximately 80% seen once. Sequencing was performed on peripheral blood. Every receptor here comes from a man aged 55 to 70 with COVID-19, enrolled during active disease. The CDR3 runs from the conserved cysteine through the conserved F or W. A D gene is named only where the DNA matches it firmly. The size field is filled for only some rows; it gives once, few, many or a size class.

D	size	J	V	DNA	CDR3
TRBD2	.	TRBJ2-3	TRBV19	TGTGCCACCGAGGCGATGGGGGGGGGAGATACGCAGTATTTT	CATEAMGGGDTQYF
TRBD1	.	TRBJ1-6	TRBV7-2	TGTGCCAGCAGCCCCGTCCCGGGACAGGGCCTGTCACCCCTCCACTTT	CASSPVPGQGLSPLHF
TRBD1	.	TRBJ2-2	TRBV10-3	TGTGCCATCAGACTGACAGGGACGGCGAACACCGGGGAGCTGTTTTTT	CAIRLTGTANTGELFF
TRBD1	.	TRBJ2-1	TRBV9	TGTGCCAGCAGCGTTACTCCCTCCGAGGGGGCGTCGGATAATGAGCAGTTCTTC	CASSVTPSEGASDNEQFF
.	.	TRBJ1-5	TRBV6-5	TGTGCCAGCAGTTCCTCCCGCGGGGTTAATCAGCCCCAGCATTTT	CASSSSRGVNQPQHF
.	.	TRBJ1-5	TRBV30	TGTGCCTGGAACTCGCGGGCCCGTAATCAGCCCCAGCATTTT	CAWNSRARNQPQHF
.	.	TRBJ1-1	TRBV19	TGTGCCAGTAGTCCTCCCCTCGGCAGGGCCAATTCGGGCACTGAAGCTTTCTTT	CASSPPLGRANSGTEAFF
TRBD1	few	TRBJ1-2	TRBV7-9	TGTGCCAGCAGCTCCACTTACGGACAGGGGGCGTTAGGTGGCTACACCTTC	CASSSTYGQGALGGYTF
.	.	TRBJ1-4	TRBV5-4	TGTGCCAGCGGCCTTATGGGGCCTAATGAAAAACTGTTTTTT	CASGLMGPNEKLFF
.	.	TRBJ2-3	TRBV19	TGTGCCAGTAGGACGCAGGGCGCAGATACGCAGTATTTT	CASRTQGADTQYF
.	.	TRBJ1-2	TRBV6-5	TGTGCCAGCAGTATTGGTAGGGGGTATGGCTACACCTTC	CASSIGRGYGYTF
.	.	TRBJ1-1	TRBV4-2	TGTGCCAGCAGCCAAGAGAAGTCAGGGACTGAAGCTTTCTTT	CASSQEKSGTEAFF
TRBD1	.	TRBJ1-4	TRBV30	TGTGCCTGGACCACCGGACAGGGTCGATATGAAAAACTGTTTTTT	CAWTTGQGRYEKLFF
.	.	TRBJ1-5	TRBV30	TGTGCCTGTTCGGAGGGAGGGAGTCAGCCCCAGCATTTT	CACSEGGSQPQHF
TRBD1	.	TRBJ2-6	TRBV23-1	TGCGCCACCGGGACAGCCGGGTATTCTGGGGCCAACGTCCTGACTTTC	CATGTAGYSGANVLTF
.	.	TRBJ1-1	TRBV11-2	TGTGCCAGCAGCTTACAGTATCGGCGGGTGAACACTGAAGCTTTCTTT	CASSLQYRRVNTEAFF
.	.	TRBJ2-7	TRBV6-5	TGTGCCAGCAGGCTATCGGGCGAGCAGTACTTC	CASRLSGEQYF
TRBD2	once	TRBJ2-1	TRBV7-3	TGTGCCAGCAGTTTCTCGGGGGGTCAGGCCTTCTTC	CASSFSGGQAFF
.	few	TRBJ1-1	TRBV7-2	TGTGCCAGCAGCTTAGTACAGGGCGCTGAAGCTTTCTTT	CASSLVQGAEAFF
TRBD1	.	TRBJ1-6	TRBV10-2	TGCGCCAGCAGTGCGACAGGGGTAAATTCACCCCTCCACTTT	CASSATGVNSPLHF
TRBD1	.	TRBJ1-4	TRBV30	TGTGCCTGGAGTCCACGACAGGGTGGTGGGCCTAATGAAAAACTGTTTTTT	CAWSPRQGGGPNEKLFF
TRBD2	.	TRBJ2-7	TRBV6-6	TGTGCCAGCAGCTCCACTAGCGGGAGGGCCGAGCAGTACTTC	CASSSTSGRAEQYF
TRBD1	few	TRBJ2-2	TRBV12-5	TGTGCTAGTGGTTTGGGGCAGGGACAGGGAAGCCCCGGGGAGCTGTTTTTT	CASGLGQGQGSPGELFF
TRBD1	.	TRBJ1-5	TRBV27	TGTGCCAGCAGCTACAGGGGGGATCAGCCCCAGCATTTT	CASSYRGDQPQHF
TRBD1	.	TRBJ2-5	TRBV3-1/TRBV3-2	TGTGCCAGCAGCCCCGGGACAGGGCTCATTCAAGAGACCCAGTACTTC	CASSPGTGLIQETQYF
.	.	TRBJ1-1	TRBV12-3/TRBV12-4	TGTGCCAGCAGTTTACAGGTGCGGGATGAAGCTTTCTTT	CASSLQVRDEAFF
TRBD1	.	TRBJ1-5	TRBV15	TGTGCCACCAGCAGTCTCCGTACAGGGGGCAATCAGCCCCAGCATTTT	CATSSLRTGGNQPQHF
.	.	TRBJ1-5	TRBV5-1	TGCGCCAGCAGGGCAGGGACTTATAGCAATCAGCCCCAGCATTTT	CASRAGTYSNQPQHF
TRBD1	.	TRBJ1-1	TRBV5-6	TGTGCCAGCAGCCCATTGGACAGGGTCAACACTGAAGCTTTCTTT	CASSPLDRVNTEAFF
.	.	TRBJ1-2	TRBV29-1	TGCAGCGTTCAGGCGATAAACTATGGCTACACCTTC	CSVQAINYGYTF
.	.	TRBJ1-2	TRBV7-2	TGTGCCAGCAGCCCCCCGGGACTAGTAGGCTATGGCTACACCTTC	CASSPPGLVGYGYTF
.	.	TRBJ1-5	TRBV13	TGTGCCAGCAGCCTCGGTTTTAGCAATCAGCCCCAGCATTTT	CASSLGFSNQPQHF
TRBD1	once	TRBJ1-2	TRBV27	TGTGCCAGCAGTTTTAACAGGGGGAGTAGCGGCTACACCTTC	CASSFNRGSSGYTF
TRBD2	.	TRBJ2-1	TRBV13	TGTGCCAGCAGCGTTACTAGCGGTGAGCAGTTCTTC	CASSVTSGEQFF
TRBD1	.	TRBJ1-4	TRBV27	TGTGCCAGCAGTCCAAGGGTAATGACAGGGAGAGGGGTTGAAAAACTGTTTTTT	CASSPRVMTGRGVEKLFF
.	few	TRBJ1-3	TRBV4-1	TGCGCCAGCAGCCCGGCGGGTGTAAACACCATATATTTT	CASSPAGVNTIYF
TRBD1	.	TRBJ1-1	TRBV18	TGTGCCAGCTCACCCGGGACAGGGGGGACTGAAGCTTTCTTT	CASSPGTGGTEAFF
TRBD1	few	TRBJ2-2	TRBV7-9	TGTGCCAGCAGCCGCCACCCCGGGTCAGGGGGCCACACCGGGGAGCTGTTTTTT	CASSRHPGSGGHTGELFF
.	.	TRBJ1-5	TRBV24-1	TGTGCCACCAGTGATTCAGGGTATCCTCAGCCCCAGCATTTT	CATSDSGYPQPQHF
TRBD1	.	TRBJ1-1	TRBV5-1	TGCGCCAGCAGCTTGGCCGAGACAGGGGAGAAGGAAGCTTTCTTT	CASSLAETGEKEAFF
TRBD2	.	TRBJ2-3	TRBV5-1	TGCGCCAGCAGCCCCGATACTAGCGGGAGAATCACAGATACGCAGTATTTT	CASSPDTSGRITDTQYF
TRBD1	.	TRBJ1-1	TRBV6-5	TGTGCCAGCAGTACCGCCGGGACAGAGGTCTCTGAAGCTTTCTTT	CASSTAGTEVSEAFF
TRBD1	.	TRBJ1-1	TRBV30	TGTGCCTGGAAGCCCAGGGGGGACACTGAAGCTTTCTTT	CAWKPRGDTEAFF
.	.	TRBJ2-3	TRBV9	TGTGCCAGCAGCTCCCAAGGGCGGGCGTATAGCACAGATACGCAGTATTTT	CASSSQGRAYSTDTQYF
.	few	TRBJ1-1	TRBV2	TGTGCCAGCAGCCTACCCATGAACACTGAAGCTTTCTTT	CASSLPMNTEAFF
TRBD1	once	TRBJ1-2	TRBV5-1	TGCGCCAGCAGCTTCCGGACAGGGGTCCTATCTAACTATGGCTACACCTTC	CASSFRTGVLSNYGYTF
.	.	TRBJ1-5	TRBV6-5	TGTGCCAGCAGTCCCTGGAAGGGGGATCAGCCCCAGCATTTT	CASSPWKGDQPQHF
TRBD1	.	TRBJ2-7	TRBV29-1	TGCAGCGTTGAAGACGACAGGGGCCCCTACGAGCAGTACTTC	CSVEDDRGPYEQYF
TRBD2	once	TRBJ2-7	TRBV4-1	TGCGCCAGCAGCCAGGGGGGTTCCGGGACTAGCGGGAGGGAGCAGTACTTC	CASSQGGSGTSGREQYF
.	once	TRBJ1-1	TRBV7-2	TGTGCCAGCAGCTTACTTAGGAACACTGAAGCTTTCTTT	CASSLLRNTEAFF
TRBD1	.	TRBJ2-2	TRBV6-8	TGTGCCAGCAGTTATTATCTACCGGGACAGGGGGACACCGGGGAGCTGTTTTTT	CASSYYLPGQGDTGELFF
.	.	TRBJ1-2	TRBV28	TGTGCCAGCAGACCCACAGGGTTGGATGGCTACACCTTC	CASRPTGLDGYTF
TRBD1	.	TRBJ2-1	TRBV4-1	TGCGCCAGCAGCTCCCGGGACAGGGGCGGCAATGAGCAGTTCTTC	CASSSRDRGGNEQFF
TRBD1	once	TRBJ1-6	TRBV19	TGTGCCAGTAGTGAGCGGGACAGGAATTCACCCCTCCACTTT	CASSERDRNSPLHF
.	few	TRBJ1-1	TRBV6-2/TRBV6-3	TGTGCCAGCAGTTACCTGGGCCGGACTGAAGCTTTCTTT	CASSYLGRTEAFF
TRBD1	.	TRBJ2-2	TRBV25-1	TGTGCCAGCAGTGATTCGGGACAGGGGAACACCGGGGAGCTGTTTTTT	CASSDSGQGNTGELFF
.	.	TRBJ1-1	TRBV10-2	TGCGCCAGCAGTATATCGCGATCCGACACTGAAGCTTTCTTT	CASSISRSDTEAFF
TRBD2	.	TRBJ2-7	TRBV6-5	TGTGCCAGCAGTACGGGACTAGCGTTCTCCTACGAGCAGTACTTC	CASSTGLAFSYEQYF